The 23 T cell receptor beta chains in this list originate from one sample, sequenced in a study of cytomegalovirus exposure and HLA in healthy donors. PCR involved 60 Vbeta and 13 Jbeta primers. Measured with immunoSEQ multiplex PCR; TCRdb has only the in-frame clones, and not every one. The data contain more than 90,000 clones, 70% to 85% of them seen just once; the ten biggest clones take up approximately 3.9%. The sequenced material came from PBMCs. The receptors were gathered from a man between 45 and 60 years old in good health and CMV-seronegative.

The rearrangement links TRBV27 to TRBJ1-2; 8 bases agree with TRBD1. This CDR3 contains 15 residues. Germline CDR1 reads MNHEY; CDR2 reads SMNVEV (reference sequence). V was pared by 7 bases and J by 2 bases, with 9 bases of the junction left unmatched. Written as DNA, the CDR3 is TGTGCCAGCACCTGGGACAGGTCGGGCAACTATGGCTACACCTTC. Translated, it gives CASTWDRSGNYGYTF.

The V and J genes are TRBV7-6 and TRBJ2-3; D remains unclear. Trimming cost V 1 base and J 1 base, with 3 bases left between them. Germline CDR1 and CDR2: SGHVS and FNYEAQ. The CDR3 length is 13 residues. This CDR3 is CASSLGGTDTQYF. The CDR3, as DNA: TGTGCCAGCAGCTTAGGAGGCACAGATACGCAGTATTTT.

The chain uses TRBV6-5 and TRBJ1-1, with unresolved D. Germline values: CDR1 MNHEY, CDR2 SVGAGI. The CDR3 runs 12 residues. Trimming stripped 4 bases from V and 5 bases from J, with 8 bases between. The CDR3 sequence is CASSFVRTEAFF. CDR3 DNA: TGTGCCAGCAGTTTCGTCAGGACTGAAGCTTTCTTT.

This clone has only one observation. The J gene is TRBJ1-4, the V gene TRBV28; 8 bases line up with TRBD1. The germline V gene encodes CDR1 MDHEN and CDR2 SYDVKM. The J segment lost 3 bases and the V segment lost 5 bases, leaving 5 bases of the junction unmatched. The CDR3 runs 15 residues. DNA of the CDR3: TGTGCCAGCAGTCGACAGGGGACGGCTAATGAAAAACTGTTTTTT. As protein: CASSRQGTANEKLFF. Based on the CDR3 plus reference TRBV28 and TRBJ1-4, the full variable domain is DVKVTQSSRYLVKRTGEKVFLECVQDMDHENMFWYRQDPGLGLRLIYFSYDVKMKEKGDIPEGYSVSREKKERFSLILESASTNQTSMYLCASSRQGTANEKLFFGSGTQLSVL.

The chain links TRBV28 to TRBJ1-2, with 7 bases aligning to TRBD1. Germline-derived CDR1 and CDR2 are MDHEN and SYDVKM. V was clipped by 4 bases and J by 4 bases; unmatched bases: 6. The CDR3 has 14 amino acids. CDR3 amino acids: CASSYRQGGYGYTF. For the CDR3, the DNA is TGTGCCAGCAGTTATCGACAGGGAGGCTATGGCTACACCTTC.

The chain couples TRBV28 to TRBJ2-7, with D perhaps TRBD2 (5 bases). Germline V lookup: CDR1 MDHEN, CDR2 SYDVKM. The length of the CDR3 is 15 residues. Between the trimmed V and J ends, which lost 5 bases and 3 bases, there was a span of 17 bases. In nucleotides, the CDR3 is TGTGCCAGCAGTCCCCGGGGAGCCCCAAACTACGAGCAGTACTTC. The encoded protein is CASSPRGAPNYEQYF.

The rearrangement uses TRBV4-3 and TRBJ2-1, with a possible D match to TRBD1 (5 bases). CDR1 is LGHNA and CDR2 is YSLEER in the germline V gene. The V end lost 0 bases, the J end lost 1 base, and 10 bases lay between the germline ends. This CDR3 spans 16 amino acids. Here the CDR3 DNA reads TGCGCCAGCAGCCAAGATGGGGCCCCGTCCTACAATGAGCAGTTCTTC. It is translated as CASSQDGAPSYNEQFF.

The chain combines TRBV10-3 with TRBJ2-3; TRBD2 might be the D (5 bases). Trimming stripped 6 bases from V and 5 bases from J, with 15 bases between. Germline assignment: CDR1 ENHRY and CDR2 SYGVKD. This CDR3 contains 14 residues. The CDR3 reads CAISPLGEKDTQYF. The CDR3 DNA sequence: TGTGCCATCAGCCCCCTTGGGGAGAAAGATACGCAGTATTTT.

This clone turned up a few times. The CDR3 DNA reads TGTGCCAGCAGTCTCAGCTCCTACAATGAGCAGTTCTTC. It codes for CASSLSSYNEQFF. The chain couples TRBV6-5 to TRBJ2-1; the D is unclear. Trimming took 5 bases from V and 0 from J, leaving 5 bases between them. CDR1 and CDR2 (germline): MNHEY, SVGAGI. The CDR3 is 13 amino acids.

The V call is TRBV6-1, the J call TRBJ1-4; tentative D call: TRBD1 (5 bases). This CDR3 is 13 amino acids long. Germline-derived CDR1 and CDR2 are MNHNS and SASEGT. V was clipped by 8 bases and J by 7 bases, with 14 bases between them. CDR3 nucleotide sequence: TGTGCCAGCGGTGGGGGAGGGAGTGAAAAACTGTTTTTT. It yields the protein CASGGGGSEKLFF.

This chain uses TRBV5-1 with TRBJ2-1; 10 bases agree with TRBD2. V gave up 1 base and J gave up 4 bases; unmatched junction bases: 5. Germline loops: CDR1 SGHRS, CDR2 YFSETQ. The CDR3 spans 16 residues. CDR3 DNA sequence: TGCGCCAGCAGCTTGACCGCTAGCGGGAGTTACAATGAGCAGTTCTTC. This encodes CASSLTASGSYNEQFF.

This clone was seen more than once but under ten times. The gene calls are TRBV2 and TRBJ2-7; tentatively, D is TRBD2 (6 bases). CDR3 length equals 15 residues. CDR1 and CDR2 (germline): SNHLY, FYNNEI. V lost 6 bases and J 2 bases, leaving 17 bases between the germline ends. CDR3 residues: CASRVWASEAYEQYF. The CDR3 nucleotides read TGTGCCAGCAGGGTATGGGCTAGCGAGGCCTACGAGCAGTACTTC.

This sequence joins TRBV18 and TRBJ2-5; TRBD2 matches 8 bases. With V trimmed by 2 bases and J by 2 bases, 7 bases remained unmatched. This CDR3 contains 16 residues. Per the germline V gene, CDR1 is KGHSH and CDR2 is LQKENI. CDR3 DNA: TGTGCCAGCTCACCAAGGAGGTTAGCGGGACAAGAGACCCAGTACTTC. Its translation: CASSPRRLAGQETQYF.

Relative to its sample, this clone is medium-sized. The chain uses TRBV7-3 and TRBJ1-1, with unresolved D. V was clipped by 5 bases and J by 0 bases, with 10 bases between them. The CDR3 loop spans 14 amino acids. The V gene's germline CDR1 is SGHTA and CDR2 FQGTGA. The CDR3 sequence is CASSPEGLNTEAFF. DNA for the CDR3: TGTGCCAGCAGCCCCGAGGGCCTGAACACTGAAGCTTTCTTT.

The chain couples TRBV7-9 to TRBJ1-2; 7 bases agree with TRBD1. This CDR3 has 15 residues. With 1 base clipped from V and 7 bases from J, the junction kept 9 bases outside the gene matches. Germline V gives CDR1 SEHNR, CDR2 FQNEAQ (reference sequence). This chain's CDR3 is CASSLGPGQLIGYTF. The CDR3 DNA sequence: TGTGCCAGCAGCTTAGGCCCGGGACAGCTTATTGGCTACACCTTC.

The J gene is TRBJ2-3, the V gene TRBV2; D possibly corresponds to TRBD2 (6 bases). This CDR3 region has 14 residues. Per the germline V gene, CDR1 is SNHLY and CDR2 is FYNNEI. V was pared by 8 bases and J by 0 bases, with 12 bases between. The CDR3 loop is CASRLALSTDTQYF. For the CDR3, the DNA is TGTGCCAGCCGTCTAGCGTTAAGCACAGATACGCAGTATTTT.

V and J are TRBV21-1 and TRBJ1-3. TRBV21-1 is annotated as a pseudogene. There are 14 residues in the CDR3. CDR3 loop: CASSKGGTRNTIYF. The CDR3 DNA sequence: TGTGCCAGCAGCAAAGGAGGCACTCGAAACACCATATATTTT.

The chain joins TRBV11-3 to TRBJ2-7, with a possible D match to TRBD1 (7 bases). The CDR3 has 15 residues. CDR1 and CDR2 from the germline V gene are SGHNT and YENEEA. V was clipped by 5 bases and J by 6 bases, with 20 bases between them. The CDR3 DNA reads as TGTGCCAGCAGCCCAGGGGGAGGACCCCTGTCCGAGCAGTACTTC. It specifies CASSPGGGPLSEQYF.

The CDR3 is CAIRLAGGPGHEQFF. As DNA, the CDR3 is TGTGCCATCAGATTAGCGGGAGGGCCAGGCCATGAGCAGTTCTTC. The V and J genes are TRBV10-3 and TRBJ2-1; 11 bases are shared with TRBD2. CDR1 and CDR2 (germline): ENHRY, SYGVKD. J lost 8 bases, V lost 6 bases, and 9 bases had no gene match. The CDR3 covers 15 residues.

DNA for the CDR3: TGTGCCAGCAGCGTAAGCAGCGGGAGGAGTGGGGCCAACGTCCTGACTTTC. As protein: CASSVSSGRSGANVLTF. The rearrangement joins TRBV9 to TRBJ2-6; TRBD2 matches 9 bases. The CDR3 is made up of 17 amino acids. With 1 base clipped from V and 3 bases from J, the junction kept 5 bases outside the gene matches. The germline V gene encodes CDR1 SGDLS and CDR2 YYNGEE. The full variable domain, rest sourced from reference TRBV9 and TRBJ2-6, is DSGVTQTPKHLITATGQRVTLRCSPRSGDLSVYWYQQSLDQGLQFLIQYYNGEERAKGNILERFSAQQFPDLHSELNLSSLELGDSALYFCASSVSSGRSGANVLTFGAGSRLTVL.

The sample holds a few counts of this clone. The chain employs TRBV28 and TRBJ2-5, with TRBD1 as a possible D gene (6 bases). The CDR3 is made up of 14 amino acids. V shed 5 bases and J shed 5 bases, with 15 bases lying between them. Germline CDR1 and CDR2: MDHEN and SYDVKM. This chain's CDR3 is CASSPTGGRETQYF. In nucleotides, the CDR3 is TGTGCCAGCAGTCCGACAGGCGGGCGGGAGACCCAGTACTTC.

This chain connects TRBV28 to TRBJ2-7; D might be TRBD1 (5 bases). The CDR3 totals 13 residues. Trimming removed 3 bases from V and 3 bases from J, with 9 bases in between. Germline CDR1 reads MDHEN; CDR2 reads SYDVKM. CDR3 in amino acids: CASSFPGYYEQYF. CDR3 DNA sequence: TGTGCCAGCAGTTTTCCAGGGTACTACGAGCAGTACTTC.

V is TRBV7-6 and J is TRBJ2-3, with D possibly TRBD2 on 6 matching bases. The CDR3 runs to 16 residues. V was pared by 2 bases and J by 2 bases, with 14 bases between. Germline V lookup: CDR1 SGHVS, CDR2 FNYEAQ. CDR3 bases: TGTGCCAGCAGCTTAACAGTGGGAGGATCCACAGATACGCAGTATTTT. Translated, it gives CASSLTVGGSTDTQYF.